The clone carrying this TCR beta chain was seen more than once but under ten times. MiXCR, run by TCRdb on the 5' RACE reads, gives a single entry per CDR3 protein. The data hold roughly 120,000 distinct CDR3 sequences, with about a sixth observed a single time. This sample was included in a study of T-cell memory formation after mild COVID-19. Germline CDR1 is MNHEY and CDR2 is SVGEGT. Trimming removed 0 bases from V and 6 bases from J; junction bases left unmatched: 9. This CDR3 contains 17 residues. This receptor was taken from an adult woman who had mild COVID-19 (a few samples of this study predate the infection). Cell type and time point are not known. The V gene is TRBV6-2 or TRBV6-3, the J gene TRBJ2-3, with TRBD1 identical over 10 bases. The sample comprised PBMCs or a T cell subset sorted from them (not recorded which). In DNA form, the CDR3 reads TGTGCCAGCAGTTACTCGACTGGGACAGGGGAAGGGGATACGCAGTATTTT. This sequence encodes CASSYSTGTGEGDTQYF.